What follows describes a single TCR beta chain. Germline V gene data show CDR1 as SQVTM and CDR2 as ANQGSEA. The V gene lost 5 bases and the J gene lost 2 bases, with 13 bases spanning the gap. CDR3 size: 13 residues. TCR beta sequencing covered blood CD8+ and CD4+ T cells. Included as multiple sclerosis controls were treatment-naive patients who had stable or active relapsing-remitting disease. The CD8+ and CD4+ T cells were isolated magnetically using a negative isolation approach, whereas the TEMRA cells were enriched by FACS. The data were obtained in a study of CD8 T cells in Susac syndrome. After extraction with the RNeasy kit, 0.5 to 1 ug of the RNA was reverse transcribed using random hexamers. The CDR3 of TCR beta was amplified by immunoSEQ multiplex PCR across 54 Vbeta and 13 Jbeta. TCRdb itself ran the immunoSEQ multiplex PCR reads through MiXCR, one entry per CDR3 protein. The table lists roughly 400,000 distinct CDR3 sequences, approximately 85% of them singletons.

Sequencing input: CD8+ T cells from PBMCs. The clonotype originates from a human donor with multiple sclerosis. This chain uses TRBV29-1 with TRBJ2-7; D perhaps matches TRBD2 (7 bases). The CDR3 sequence is CSVKGGVTYEQYF. The CDR3 DNA follows: TGCAGCGTTAAAGGGGGGGTTACCTACGAGCAGTACTTC.